This TCR beta chain stems from a study of shared T cell receptors in the human thymus. Method: immunoSEQ multiplex PCR; TCRdb's copy keeps in-frame clones and lacks some. The table records 600,000 to 900,000 clones, approximately 83% of them present only once. Looked up from germline, CDR1 is SGHAT and CDR2 is FQNNGV. With V trimmed by 5 bases and J by 4 bases, 3 bases remained unmatched. The length of the CDR3 is 14 residues. The sample was also linked to a second study, of human thymus T cells. That study reports: Thymic material originated from resections removed in the course of corrective heart surgery. Thymic TCR repertoires of unrelated people reportedly overlapped highly.

Sequencing was done on a sample of thymocytes. The sequence was obtained from a girl under three years old with a congenital heart defect. The chain has TRBV11-2 and TRBJ2-3; 10 bases are a match to TRBD2. CDR3 bases: TGTGCCAGCAGCCACGGACTAGCGGCAGATACGCAGTATTTT. Translating gives CASSHGLAADTQYF.